The clone carrying this TCR beta chain has a count of ten or more. Its specificity is not known. The authors prepared the TCRbeta library with unique molecular identifiers. TCRdb passed the PCR reads through MiXCR, listing each CDR3 protein once. Of a few hundred thousand distinct CDR3 sequences detected, 10% appear once; the ten largest clones hold just under 7.5%. Germline CDR1 MGHRA, CDR2 YSYEKL. Deletions cut 4 bases from V and 2 bases from J, with 13 bases between. The CDR3 has 15 amino acids. This sample was included in a study of T-cell reconstitution after alpha-beta-depleted transplantation in children. The study, taken as a whole, reports: Several hundred rapidly expanded clones from non-depleted graft cells reportedly supplied alpha-beta T cells about two months post-transplant. Day-60 TCRbeta diversity that was high in some patients was derived from surviving recipient T cells and thymic progenitors. Newly made T cells mostly supplied T-cell counts and diversity one year after transplant.

The source was PBMCs, collected before TCRalphabeta/CD19-depleted stem cell transplant. The chain joins TRBV4-1 to TRBJ2-3, with D perhaps TRBD2 (7 bases). This TCR came from a boy younger than two with acute myeloid leukemia, due to receive a stem cell transplant. The CDR3 loop reads CASSRIGGHTDTQYF. The CDR3 coding sequence is TGCGCCAGCAGCCGTATCGGGGGGCACACAGATACGCAGTATTTT.